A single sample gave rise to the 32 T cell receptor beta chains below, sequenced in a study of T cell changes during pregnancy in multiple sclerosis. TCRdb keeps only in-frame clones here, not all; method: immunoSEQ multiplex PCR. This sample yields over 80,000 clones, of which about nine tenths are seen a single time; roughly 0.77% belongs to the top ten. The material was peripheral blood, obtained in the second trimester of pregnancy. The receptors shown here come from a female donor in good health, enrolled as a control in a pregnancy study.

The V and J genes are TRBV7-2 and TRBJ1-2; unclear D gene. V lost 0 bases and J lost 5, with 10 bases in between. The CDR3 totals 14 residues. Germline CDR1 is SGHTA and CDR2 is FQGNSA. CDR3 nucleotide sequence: TGTGCCAGCAGCTTAGCGGAGATTCTTTATGGCTACACCTTC. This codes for CASSLAEILYGYTF.

The CDR3 sequence: CAIRGQVGGELFF. The CDR3 DNA sequence: TGTGCCATCCGAGGACAGGTTGGCGGGGAGCTGTTTTTT. The rearrangement links TRBV27 to TRBJ2-2; 7 bases agree with TRBD1. The germline V gene has CDR1 MNHEY and CDR2 SMNVEV (reference sequence). The CDR3 length is 13 residues. V shed 10 bases, J shed 7 bases, and the junction held 9 bases outside the gene matches.

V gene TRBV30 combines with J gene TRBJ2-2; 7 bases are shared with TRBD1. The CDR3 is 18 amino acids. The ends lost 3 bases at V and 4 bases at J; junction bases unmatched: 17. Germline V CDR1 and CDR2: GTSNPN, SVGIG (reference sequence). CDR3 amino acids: CAWSPEGYLRGTTGELFF. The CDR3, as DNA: TGTGCCTGGAGCCCAGAGGGTTATCTCAGGGGGACCACCGGGGAGCTGTTTTTT. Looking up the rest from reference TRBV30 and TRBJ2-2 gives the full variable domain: SQTIHQWPATLVQPVGSPLSLECTVEGTSNPNLYWYRQAAGRGLQLLFYSVGIGQISSEVPQNLSASRPQDRQFILSSKKLLLSDSGFYLCAWSPEGYLRGTTGELFFGEGSRLTVL.

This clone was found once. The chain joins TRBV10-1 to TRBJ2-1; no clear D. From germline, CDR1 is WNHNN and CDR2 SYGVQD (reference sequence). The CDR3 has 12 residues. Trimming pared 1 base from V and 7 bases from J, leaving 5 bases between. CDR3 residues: CASSEFLNEQFF. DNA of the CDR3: TGCGCCAGCAGTGAGTTCTTGAATGAGCAGTTCTTC.

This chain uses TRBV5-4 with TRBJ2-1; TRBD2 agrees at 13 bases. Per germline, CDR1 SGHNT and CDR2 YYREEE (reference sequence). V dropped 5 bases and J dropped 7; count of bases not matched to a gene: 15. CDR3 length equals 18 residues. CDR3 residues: CASSSPGTSGASGNEQFF. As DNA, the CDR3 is TGTGCCAGCAGTTCCCCCGGGACTAGCGGGGCCTCGGGGAATGAGCAGTTCTTC.

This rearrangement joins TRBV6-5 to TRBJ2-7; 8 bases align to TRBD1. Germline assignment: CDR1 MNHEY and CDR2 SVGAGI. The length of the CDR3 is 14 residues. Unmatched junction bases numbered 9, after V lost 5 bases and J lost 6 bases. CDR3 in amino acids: CASSPRTGIGEQYF. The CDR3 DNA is TGTGCCAGCAGTCCCAGGACAGGGATAGGCGAGCAGTACTTC.

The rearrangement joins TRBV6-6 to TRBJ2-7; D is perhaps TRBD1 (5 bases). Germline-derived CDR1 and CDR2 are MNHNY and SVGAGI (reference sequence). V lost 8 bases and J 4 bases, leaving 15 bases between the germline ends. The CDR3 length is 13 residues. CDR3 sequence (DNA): TGTGCCAGCGTTGGCCCAGGGCAGTACGAGCAGTACTTC. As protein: CASVGPGQYEQYF.

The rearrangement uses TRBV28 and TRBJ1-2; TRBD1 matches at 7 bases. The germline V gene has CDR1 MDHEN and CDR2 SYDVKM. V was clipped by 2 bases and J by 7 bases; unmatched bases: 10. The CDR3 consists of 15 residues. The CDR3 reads CASSLGGRGFSGYTF. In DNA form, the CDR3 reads TGTGCCAGCAGTTTAGGGGGCAGGGGGTTTTCTGGCTACACCTTC.

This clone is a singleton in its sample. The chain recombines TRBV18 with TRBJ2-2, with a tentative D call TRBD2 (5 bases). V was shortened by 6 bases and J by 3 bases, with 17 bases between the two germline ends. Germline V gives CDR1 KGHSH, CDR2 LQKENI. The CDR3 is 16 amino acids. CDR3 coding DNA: TGTGCCAGCTCCCCCTATCGAGGGAAGGACACCGGGGAGCTGTTTTTT. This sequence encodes CASSPYRGKDTGELFF.

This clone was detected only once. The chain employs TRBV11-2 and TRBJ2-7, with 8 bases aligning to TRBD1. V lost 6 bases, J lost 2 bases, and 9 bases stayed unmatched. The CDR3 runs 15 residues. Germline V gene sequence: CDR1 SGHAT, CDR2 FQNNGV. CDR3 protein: CASRAQGAWAYEQYF. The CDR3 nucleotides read TGTGCCAGCAGGGCCCAGGGGGCGTGGGCCTACGAGCAGTACTTC. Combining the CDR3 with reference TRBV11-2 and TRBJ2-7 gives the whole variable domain EAGVAQSPRYKIIEKRQSVAFWCNPISGHATLYWYQQILGQGPKLLIQFQNNGVVDDSQLPKDRFSAERLKGVDSTLKIQPAKLEDSAVYLCASRAQGAWAYEQYFGPGTRLTVT.

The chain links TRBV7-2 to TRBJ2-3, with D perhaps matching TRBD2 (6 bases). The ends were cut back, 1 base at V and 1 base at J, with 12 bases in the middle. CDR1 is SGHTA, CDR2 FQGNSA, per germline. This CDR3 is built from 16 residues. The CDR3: CASSLESGLRTDTQYF. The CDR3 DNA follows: TGTGCCAGCAGCTTAGAAAGCGGGCTCCGCACAGATACGCAGTATTTT. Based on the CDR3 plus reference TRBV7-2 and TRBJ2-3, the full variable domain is GAGVSQSPSNKVTEKGKDVELRCDPISGHTALYWYRQSLGQGLEFLIYFQGNSAPDKSGLPSDRFSAERTGGSVSTLTIQRTQQEDSAVYLCASSLESGLRTDTQYFGPGTRLTVL.

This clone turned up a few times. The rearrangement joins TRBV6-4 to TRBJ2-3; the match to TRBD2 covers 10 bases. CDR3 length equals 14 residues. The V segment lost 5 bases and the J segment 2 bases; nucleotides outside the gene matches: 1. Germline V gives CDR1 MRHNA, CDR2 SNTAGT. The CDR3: CASSSGGATDTQYF. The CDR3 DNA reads TGTGCCAGCAGTAGCGGGGGGGCCACAGATACGCAGTATTTT.

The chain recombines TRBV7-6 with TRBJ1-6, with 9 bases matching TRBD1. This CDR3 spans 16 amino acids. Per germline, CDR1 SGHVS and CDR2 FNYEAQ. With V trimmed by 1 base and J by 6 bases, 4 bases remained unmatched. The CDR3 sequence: CASSLGPGQGNSPLHF. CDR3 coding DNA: TGTGCCAGCAGCTTAGGTCCGGGACAGGGTAATTCACCCCTCCACTTT.

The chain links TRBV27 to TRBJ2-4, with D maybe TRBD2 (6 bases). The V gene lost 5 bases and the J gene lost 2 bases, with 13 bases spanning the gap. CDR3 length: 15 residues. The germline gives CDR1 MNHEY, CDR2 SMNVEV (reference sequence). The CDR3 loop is CASSGGAVTKNIQYF. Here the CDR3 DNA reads TGTGCCAGCAGTGGAGGGGCAGTAACCAAAAACATTCAGTACTTC.

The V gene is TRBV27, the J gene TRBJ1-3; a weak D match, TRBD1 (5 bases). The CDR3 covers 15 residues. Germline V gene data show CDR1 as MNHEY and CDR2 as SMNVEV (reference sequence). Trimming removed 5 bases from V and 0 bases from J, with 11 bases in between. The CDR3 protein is CASSRGGSSGNTIYF. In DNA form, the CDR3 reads TGTGCCAGCAGTCGGGGGGGGTCCTCTGGAAACACCATATATTTT.

The CDR3 sequence is CAISEYRGSGSSYEQYF. CDR3 nucleotides: TGTGCCATCAGTGAGTACAGAGGGAGCGGATCCTCCTACGAGCAGTACTTC. The chain combines TRBV10-3 with TRBJ2-7; D may be TRBD2 (5 bases). CDR3 length: 17 amino acids. V was shortened by 1 base and J by 0 bases, with 16 bases between the two germline ends. Germline CDR1 is ENHRY and CDR2 is SYGVKD.

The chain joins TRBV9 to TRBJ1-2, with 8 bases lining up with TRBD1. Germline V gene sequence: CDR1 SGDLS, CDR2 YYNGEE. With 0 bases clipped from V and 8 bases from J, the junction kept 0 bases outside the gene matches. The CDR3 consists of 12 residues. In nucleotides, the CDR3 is TGTGCCAGCAGCGTAGCAGGGGGCGGCTACACCTTC. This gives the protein CASSVAGGGYTF.

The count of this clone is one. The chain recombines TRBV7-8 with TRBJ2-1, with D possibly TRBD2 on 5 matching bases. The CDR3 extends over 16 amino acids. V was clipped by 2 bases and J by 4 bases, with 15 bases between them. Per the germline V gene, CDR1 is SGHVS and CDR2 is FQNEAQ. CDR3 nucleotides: TGTGCCAGCAGCTTATCTTCCGGGATCTTTTACAATGAGCAGTTCTTC. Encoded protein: CASSLSSGIFYNEQFF.

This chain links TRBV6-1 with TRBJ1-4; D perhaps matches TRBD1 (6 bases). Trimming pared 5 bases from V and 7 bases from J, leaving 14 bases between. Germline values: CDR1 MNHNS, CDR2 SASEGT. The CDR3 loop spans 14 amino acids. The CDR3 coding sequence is TGTGCCAGCAGTCCTCAGGGGATCCGTGAAAAACTGTTTTTT. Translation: CASSPQGIREKLFF.

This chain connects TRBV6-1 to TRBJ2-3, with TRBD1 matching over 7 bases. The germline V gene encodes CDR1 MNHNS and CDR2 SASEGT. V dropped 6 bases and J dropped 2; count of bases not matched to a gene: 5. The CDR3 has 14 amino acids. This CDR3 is CASSPGQTTDTQYF. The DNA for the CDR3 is TGTGCCAGCAGCCCGGGACAGACCACAGATACGCAGTATTTT.

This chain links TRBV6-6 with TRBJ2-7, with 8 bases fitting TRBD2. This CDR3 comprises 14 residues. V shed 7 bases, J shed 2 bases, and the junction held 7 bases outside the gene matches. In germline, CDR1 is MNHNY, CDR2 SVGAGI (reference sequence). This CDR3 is CASTSAGLAYEQYF. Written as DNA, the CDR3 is TGTGCCAGCACTTCGGCGGGACTAGCCTACGAGCAGTACTTC.

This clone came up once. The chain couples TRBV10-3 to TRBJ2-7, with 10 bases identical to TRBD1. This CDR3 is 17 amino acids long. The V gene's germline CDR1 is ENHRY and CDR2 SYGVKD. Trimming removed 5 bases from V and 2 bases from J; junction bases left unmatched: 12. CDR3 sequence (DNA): TGTGCCATCAGTCCGGGACAGGGGATAGTCAGGGCCTACGAGCAGTACTTC. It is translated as CAISPGQGIVRAYEQYF.

The CDR3 DNA follows: TGCGCCAGCAGCTTTATGGGGCTAGGTAGCTACAATGAGCAGTTCTTC. It encodes CASSFMGLGSYNEQFF. The chain couples TRBV5-1 to TRBJ2-1, with D tentatively TRBD1 (5 bases). V lost 2 bases to trimming and J lost 3 bases, with 15 bases between them. CDR3 length: 16 residues. Germline lookup yields CDR1 SGHRS and CDR2 YFSETQ.

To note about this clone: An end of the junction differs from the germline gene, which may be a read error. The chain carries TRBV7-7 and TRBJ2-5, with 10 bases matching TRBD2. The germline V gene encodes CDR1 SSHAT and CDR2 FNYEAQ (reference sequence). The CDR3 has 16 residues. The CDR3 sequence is CASSLAGAGGGETQYF. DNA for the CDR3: TGTGCTAGCAGCTTAGCTGGAGCGGGAGGGGGAGAGACCCAGTACTTC.

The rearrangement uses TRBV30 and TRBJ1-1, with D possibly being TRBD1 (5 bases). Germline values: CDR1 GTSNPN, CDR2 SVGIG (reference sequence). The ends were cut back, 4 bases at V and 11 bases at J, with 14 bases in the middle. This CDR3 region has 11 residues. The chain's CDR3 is CAWTGTSRAFF. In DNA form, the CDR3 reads TGTGCCTGGACCGGGACTTCCCGGGCTTTCTTT.

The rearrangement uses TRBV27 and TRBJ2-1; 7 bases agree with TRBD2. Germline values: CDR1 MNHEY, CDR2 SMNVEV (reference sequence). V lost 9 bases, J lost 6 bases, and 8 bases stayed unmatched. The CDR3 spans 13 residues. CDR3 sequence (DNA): TGTGCCAGGCGGCTAGCGGTATGCAATGAGCAGTTCTTC. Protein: CARRLAVCNEQFF.

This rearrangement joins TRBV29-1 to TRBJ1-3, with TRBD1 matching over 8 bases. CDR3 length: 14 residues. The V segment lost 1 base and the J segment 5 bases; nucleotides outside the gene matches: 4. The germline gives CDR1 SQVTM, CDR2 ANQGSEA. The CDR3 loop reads CSVEGTGPRNTIYF. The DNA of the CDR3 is TGCAGCGTTGAAGGGACAGGGCCGAGAAACACCATATATTTT.

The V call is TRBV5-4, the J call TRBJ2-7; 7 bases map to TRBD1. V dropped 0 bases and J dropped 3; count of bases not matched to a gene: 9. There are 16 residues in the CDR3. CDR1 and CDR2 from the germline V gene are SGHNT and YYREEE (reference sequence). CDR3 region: CASSLGGGAVDYEQYF. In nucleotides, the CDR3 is TGTGCCAGCAGCTTGGGAGGGGGCGCAGTCGACTACGAGCAGTACTTC.

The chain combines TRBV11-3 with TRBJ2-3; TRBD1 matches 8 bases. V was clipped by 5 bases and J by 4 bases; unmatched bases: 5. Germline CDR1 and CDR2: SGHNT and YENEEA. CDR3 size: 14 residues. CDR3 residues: CASSRAGGADTQYF. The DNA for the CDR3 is TGTGCCAGCAGCCGAGCAGGGGGCGCAGATACGCAGTATTTT.

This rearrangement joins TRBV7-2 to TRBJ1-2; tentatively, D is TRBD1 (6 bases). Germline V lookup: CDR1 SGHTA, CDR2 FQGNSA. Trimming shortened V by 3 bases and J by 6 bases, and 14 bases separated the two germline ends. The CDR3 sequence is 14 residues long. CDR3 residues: CASSFGGAGNGYTF. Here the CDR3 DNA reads TGTGCCAGCAGCTTTGGGGGGGCCGGGAATGGCTACACCTTC.

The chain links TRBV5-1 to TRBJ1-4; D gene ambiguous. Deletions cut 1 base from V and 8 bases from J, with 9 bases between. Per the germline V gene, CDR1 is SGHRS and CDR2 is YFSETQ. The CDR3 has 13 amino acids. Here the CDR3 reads CASSLTSGEKLFF. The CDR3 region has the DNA TGCGCCAGCAGCTTGACCAGCGGAGAAAAACTGTTTTTT.

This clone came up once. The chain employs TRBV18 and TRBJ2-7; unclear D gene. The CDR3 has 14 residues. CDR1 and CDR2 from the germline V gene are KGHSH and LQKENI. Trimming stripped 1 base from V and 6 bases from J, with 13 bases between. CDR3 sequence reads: CASSPLGRPREQYF. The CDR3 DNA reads TGTGCCAGCTCACCACTCGGCAGGCCCCGCGAGCAGTACTTC.